This passage covers 31 T cell receptor beta chains from one sample sequenced in a study of cytomegalovirus exposure and HLA in healthy donors. Researchers ran the PCR with 60 Vbeta and 13 Jbeta primers. Here immunoSEQ multiplex PCR was the method, and the copy in TCRdb shows in-frame clones only, minus some. This table has under 200,000 clones, over 75% appearing once. Material for sequencing was PBMCs. The receptors shown here come from a woman aged 45 to 65 in good health and CMV-seronegative.

This chain uses TRBV5-1 with TRBJ2-3; D is perhaps TRBD2 (5 bases). The germline gives CDR1 SGHRS, CDR2 YFSETQ. Trimming took 7 bases from V and 1 from J, leaving 13 bases between them. This CDR3 contains 14 residues. The CDR3 bases are TGCGCCAGCGGCGAGACTACGGGCACAGATACGCAGTATTTT. It yields the protein CASGETTGTDTQYF.

This chain uses TRBV18 with TRBJ2-5; the match to TRBD2 covers 13 bases. Germline CDR1 reads KGHSH; CDR2 reads LQKENI. V gave up 5 bases and J gave up 2 bases; unmatched junction bases: 11. This CDR3 is 18 amino acids long. CDR3 protein: CASSTGLAGSVGQETQYF. In DNA form, the CDR3 reads TGTGCCAGCTCAACGGGACTAGCGGGATCGGTAGGACAAGAGACCCAGTACTTC.

The V call is TRBV5-6, the J call TRBJ2-2; 9 bases are a match to TRBD2. J lost 2 bases, V lost 4 bases, and 6 bases had no gene match. CDR3 length equals 16 residues. The germline CDR1 and CDR2 sequences are SGHDT and YYEEEE. CDR3 amino acids: CASSIGAGGNTGELFF. CDR3 coding DNA: TGTGCCAGCAGCATCGGAGCGGGAGGTAACACCGGGGAGCTGTTTTTT.

The chain has TRBV18 and TRBJ1-1, with D uncertain. Trimming stripped 0 bases from V and 0 bases from J, with 8 bases between. The CDR3 has 15 residues. Germline CDR1 is KGHSH and CDR2 is LQKENI. The CDR3 loop reads CASSPPIGLNTEAFF. DNA of the CDR3: TGTGCCAGCTCACCACCGATCGGGTTGAACACTGAAGCTTTCTTT.

The genes are TRBV18 and TRBJ1-4; 7 bases are shared with TRBD1. The germline V gene has CDR1 KGHSH and CDR2 LQKENI. Trimming cost V 3 bases and J 4 bases; bases outside gene matches: 14. The CDR3 contains 18 residues. The CDR3 sequence: CASSPIDKKTGFNEKLFF. The CDR3 nucleotides read TGTGCCAGCTCACCCATCGATAAAAAGACAGGGTTTAATGAAAAACTGTTTTTT.

The rearrangement uses TRBV7-2 and TRBJ2-3; 8 bases are a match to TRBD2. The V segment lost 6 bases and the J segment 6 bases; nucleotides outside the gene matches: 14. The CDR3 extends over 16 amino acids. Looked up from germline, CDR1 is SGHTA and CDR2 is FQGNSA. The CDR3 reads CASSPHSGTRGDTQYF. DNA for the CDR3: TGTGCCAGCAGTCCACATTCCGGGACTAGAGGTGATACGCAGTATTTT. The full variable domain, with the rest looked up from reference TRBV7-2 and TRBJ2-3, is GAGVSQSPSNKVTEKGKDVELRCDPISGHTALYWYRQSLGQGLEFLIYFQGNSAPDKSGLPSDRFSAERTGGSVSTLTIQRTQQEDSAVYLCASSPHSGTRGDTQYFGPGTRLTVL.

The chain uses TRBV11-2 and TRBJ2-7, with a weak D call TRBD1 (6 bases). The length of the CDR3 is 14 residues. The germline V and J ends were trimmed by 4 bases and 0 bases, with 10 bases remaining between them. Germline V gives CDR1 SGHAT, CDR2 FQNNGV. CDR3 sequence reads: CASSWGLHSYEQYF. In nucleotides, the CDR3 is TGTGCCAGCAGCTGGGGGCTACACTCCTACGAGCAGTACTTC.

The rearrangement links TRBV7-6 to TRBJ2-5; a possible D gene is TRBD2 (5 bases). Germline-derived CDR1 and CDR2 are SGHVS and FNYEAQ. The CDR3 length is 14 residues. Trimming stripped 5 bases from V and 5 bases from J, with 15 bases between. For the CDR3, the DNA is TGTGCCAGCAGCCCTAGCCCTTCGTCGGAGACCCAGTACTTC. This sequence encodes CASSPSPSSETQYF.

The chain carries TRBV9 and TRBJ2-7, with TRBD2 matching over 12 bases. The length of the CDR3 is 17 residues. CDR1 is SGDLS, CDR2 YYNGEE, per germline. The V gene end was trimmed by 3 bases and the J gene end by 0 bases; junction bases not matched to a gene: 7. In DNA form, the CDR3 reads TGTGCCAGCAGCGCGGGACTAGCGGGTGCCAGCTCCTACGAGCAGTACTTC. Residues: CASSAGLAGASSYEQYF.

This chain links TRBV28 with TRBJ2-3, with TRBD1 identical over 10 bases. Germline V gene lookup returns CDR1 MDHEN and CDR2 SYDVKM. Trimming cost V 10 bases and J 4 bases; bases outside gene matches: 5. The length of the CDR3 is 13 residues. The CDR3 DNA is TGTGCCAACGACAGGGGGCTTTCAGATACGCAGTATTTT. It translates to CANDRGLSDTQYF.

This chain connects TRBV10-3 to TRBJ2-5; 12 nucleotides line up with TRBD2. The J call could be wrong; TRBJ2-7 is a better fit for the DNA end. Germline-derived CDR1 and CDR2 are ENHRY and SYGVKD. The CDR3 totals 16 residues. In nucleotides, the CDR3 is TGTGCCATCAGTAAAGAGACTAGCGGGAGAATTTACGAGCAGTACTTC. It specifies CAISKETSGRIYEQYF.

In its sample, this clone was seen once. The rearrangement joins TRBV29-1 to TRBJ1-1; D call uncertain. This CDR3 comprises 12 residues. CDR1 and CDR2 from the germline V gene are SQVTM and ANQGSEA. V was cut by 2 bases and J by 8 bases, with 12 bases left in between. CDR3 amino acids: CSVERGSGEAFF. CDR3 nucleotides: TGCAGCGTTGAACGTGGTAGCGGCGAAGCTTTCTTT.

The table lists this clone with a few counts. The gene calls are TRBV7-2 and TRBJ2-3, with D maybe TRBD2 (6 bases). The CDR3 extends over 15 amino acids. Looked up from germline, CDR1 is SGHTA and CDR2 is FQGNSA. Trimming took 1 base from V and 4 from J, leaving 12 bases between them. This CDR3 is CASSLEASVADTQYF. Here the CDR3 DNA reads TGTGCCAGCAGCTTAGAAGCTAGCGTGGCAGATACGCAGTATTTT.

This clone was found once. V usage is TRBV7-9 and J usage is TRBJ2-7, with 8 bases aligning to TRBD1. The CDR3 is 14 amino acids. Germline-derived CDR1 and CDR2 are SEHNR and FQNEAQ (reference sequence). V was pared by 4 bases and J by 0 bases, with 2 bases of the junction left unmatched. The CDR3 reads CASSSGTGSYEQYF. DNA of the CDR3: TGTGCCAGCAGCTCTGGGACAGGCTCCTACGAGCAGTACTTC.

The V call is TRBV6-5, the J call TRBJ1-3, with 7 bases fitting TRBD1. CDR3 length: 15 amino acids. V shed 2 bases and J 2 bases; nucleotides not matched to a gene: 3. Per germline, CDR1 MNHEY and CDR2 SVGAGI. Written as DNA, the CDR3 is TGTGCCAGCAGTTACGACAGGGTCGCTGGAAACACCATATATTTT. This sequence encodes CASSYDRVAGNTIYF.

The sample holds a few counts of this clone. In DNA form, the CDR3 reads TGTGCCAGCATCACTAGCGGGGGCTCCTACGAGCAGTACTTC. Translation: CASITSGGSYEQYF. This rearrangement joins TRBV6-1 to TRBJ2-7, with 11 bases fitting TRBD2. Germline CDR1 reads MNHNS; CDR2 reads SASEGT. V shed 7 bases and J 0 bases; nucleotides not matched to a gene: 2. The CDR3 length is 14 residues.

This clone was counted a single time. V gene TRBV11-2 combines with J gene TRBJ2-7; TRBD1 aligns across 8 bases. J was trimmed by 4 bases and V by 1 base; bases with no gene match: 0. Germline lookup yields CDR1 SGHAT and CDR2 FQNNGV. The CDR3 spans 13 residues. DNA of the CDR3: TGTGCCAGCAGCTTAGGGACAGGGTACGAGCAGTACTTC. Its protein is CASSLGTGYEQYF.

The chain carries TRBV18 and TRBJ1-1; D is possibly TRBD1 (5 bases). The CDR3 runs to 12 residues. Germline V gene sequence: CDR1 KGHSH, CDR2 LQKENI. V lost 7 bases to trimming and J lost 6 bases, with 12 bases between them. This CDR3 is CASLGGGSEAFF. The CDR3 nucleotides read TGTGCCAGCTTGGGGGGAGGCTCTGAAGCTTTCTTT.

CDR3 nucleotides: TGTGCCAGCAGCCAAGTATACAGGCTGGAGGGCTACACCTTC. Translated: CASSQVYRLEGYTF. The chain is built from TRBV14 and TRBJ1-2, with a possible D match to TRBD1 (5 bases). V shed 1 base and J shed 8 bases, with 14 bases lying between them. The length of the CDR3 is 14 residues. The germline CDR1 and CDR2 sequences are SGHDN and FVKESK.

V and J are TRBV27 and TRBJ1-4; TRBD1 matches 7 bases. Looked up from germline, CDR1 is MNHEY and CDR2 is SMNVEV (reference sequence). The ends lost 4 bases at V and 8 bases at J; junction bases unmatched: 7. The CDR3 runs to 14 residues. CDR3 in amino acids: CASSYSDRDEKLFF. The CDR3 region has the DNA TGTGCCAGCAGTTACTCAGACAGGGACGAAAAACTGTTTTTT.

The CDR3, as DNA: TGTGCCAGCAGTTCATCAGGGGTTCCGGGGGCCAACGTCCTGACTTTC. Encoded protein: CASSSSGVPGANVLTF. The rearrangement joins TRBV28 to TRBJ2-6; maybe TRBD1 (6 bases). With 4 bases removed from V and 4 bases from J, the gap between germline ends came to 14 bases. Germline CDR1 and CDR2: MDHEN and SYDVKM. This CDR3 is 16 amino acids long.

The DNA of the CDR3 is TGTGCCAGCAGCTGGGGGAGGGGGATGAACACTGAAGCTTTCTTT. Translation gives CASSWGRGMNTEAFF. The J gene is TRBJ1-1, the V gene TRBV5-4; possible D gene TRBD1, 6 bases. Germline CDR1 and CDR2: SGHNT and YYREEE (reference sequence). V shed 3 bases and J shed 0 bases, with 12 bases lying between them. The CDR3 consists of 15 residues.

V and J are TRBV5-1 and TRBJ2-5; 8 bases agree with TRBD2. This CDR3 is built from 14 residues. Germline CDR1 is SGHRS and CDR2 is YFSETQ. Losses at the gene ends were 0 bases for V and 4 bases for J; bases not matched to a gene: 2. The CDR3 sequence: CASSLGTSPETQYF. DNA of the CDR3: TGCGCCAGCAGCTTGGGGACTAGCCCAGAGACCCAGTACTTC.

The chain employs TRBV5-1 and TRBJ1-1; D is unclear. The CDR3 extends over 13 amino acids. Germline assignment: CDR1 SGHRS and CDR2 YFSETQ. Trimming removed 0 bases at V and 2 bases at J, with 5 bases between. The CDR3 bases are TGCGCCAGCAGCTTGGAACAAAACACTGAAGCTTTCTTT. It specifies CASSLEQNTEAFF.

On this clone itself: One junction end disagrees with the germline gene, perhaps due to a read error. This chain joins TRBV5-4 and TRBJ2-4, with D possibly matching TRBD2 (7 bases). The CDR3 has 15 amino acids. In germline, CDR1 is SGHNT, CDR2 YYREEE (reference sequence). CDR3 coding DNA: TGTGCCAGCAGCCCGGTGGGGGGGCCAAAAAACAGTCAGTACTTC. Its protein product is CASSPVGGPKNSQYF.

V is TRBV9 and J is TRBJ1-3, with unresolved D. The CDR3 runs to 15 residues. Trimming left V 3 bases short and J 0 bases short, with 10 bases between. The germline V gene encodes CDR1 SGDLS and CDR2 YYNGEE. The CDR3 is CASSATGFSGNTIYF. As DNA, the CDR3 is TGTGCCAGCAGCGCAACGGGGTTCTCTGGAAACACCATATATTTT.

This chain links TRBV19 with TRBJ2-3; the match to TRBD1 covers 7 bases. Germline V gene sequence: CDR1 LNHDA, CDR2 SQIVND (reference sequence). J lost 6 bases, V lost 2 bases, and 5 bases had no gene match. This CDR3 spans 14 amino acids. The CDR3 here is CASSIRQGTDTQYF. In DNA form, the CDR3 reads TGTGCCAGTAGTATAAGACAGGGAACCGATACGCAGTATTTT.

This clone appeared once. The chain carries TRBV7-2 and TRBJ2-3; D not certain. The germline V gene has CDR1 SGHTA and CDR2 FQGNSA. Between the trimmed V and J ends, which lost 5 bases and 2 bases, there was a span of 11 bases. There are 14 residues in the CDR3. The CDR3 protein is CASSPETSTDTQYF. The CDR3 bases are TGTGCCAGCAGCCCCGAGACTTCCACAGATACGCAGTATTTT.

This chain uses TRBV19 with TRBJ1-5; 7 bases are shared with TRBD1. Germline V CDR1 and CDR2: LNHDA, SQIVND (reference sequence). V lost 9 bases and J lost 3; bases outside the gene matches: 5. CDR3 length: 13 residues. CDR3 coding DNA: TGTGCCAGCCGACAGGGCCCCAATCAGCCCCAGCATTTT. This sequence encodes CASRQGPNQPQHF.

The V gene is TRBV10-3, the J gene TRBJ1-6, with D possibly matching TRBD1 (6 bases). This CDR3 comprises 16 residues. In germline, CDR1 is ENHRY, CDR2 SYGVKD. V lost 10 bases and J 7 bases, leaving 23 bases between the germline ends. The CDR3 spells CARLKPQGYQNSPLHF. In nucleotides, the CDR3 is TGTGCCAGGTTAAAGCCACAGGGTTACCAAAATTCACCCCTCCACTTT.

This rearrangement joins TRBV28 to TRBJ2-6, with a weak D call TRBD2 (6 bases). Germline V gene sequence: CDR1 MDHEN, CDR2 SYDVKM. Deletions cut 3 bases from V and 2 bases from J, with 17 bases between. The CDR3 is made up of 18 amino acids. This CDR3 reads CASSFPGRFEAGANVLTF. DNA of the CDR3: TGTGCCAGCAGTTTCCCAGGGAGGTTTGAGGCTGGGGCCAACGTCCTGACTTTC.